Here is one T cell receptor (beta chain) with its context. Its antigen is undetermined. This sample stems from a study of CD4 T cells in relation to SARS-CoV-2 and coronaviruses. The study's findings and limits: No crossreactivity against non-spike viral proteins was tested here.

Some clones are missing from TCRdb's copy, which holds only in-frame ones; the method was immunoSEQ multiplex PCR. This table holds about 36,000 clones, 75% to 85% found once. Per the germline V gene, CDR1 is SGHNT and CDR2 is YENEEA. V gave up 4 bases and J gave up 0 bases, with 12 bases separating them. The CDR3 spans 15 residues. The V and J genes are TRBV11-3 and TRBJ1-1; D unresolved. This receptor was obtained from an adult with COVID-19. The sample taken for sequencing was memory CD4+ T cells from PBMCs, cultured in vitro. DNA of the CDR3: TGTGCCAGCAGCTCCATGAGCTCCATGAACACTGAAGCTTTCTTT. Amino acids: CASSSMSSMNTEAFF.